The 17 T cell receptor beta chains reported below all come from one sample, sequenced in a study of blood T cell repertoires in COVID-19. The data were produced by immunoSEQ multiplex PCR, yet TCRdb's version contains in-frame clones alone and is incomplete. Here the sample spans 300,000 or so clones, more than 75% being singletons. Sequencing input: peripheral blood. These receptors all come from a man in his 70s with acute or convalescent COVID-19.

V gene TRBV4-3 combines with J gene TRBJ2-7, with D unresolved. Germline assignment: CDR1 LGHNA and CDR2 YSLEER. V dropped 2 bases and J dropped 2 bases, with 13 bases sitting between them. This CDR3 spans 15 amino acids. The CDR3 loop reads CASSQRRQSAYEQYF. The CDR3 region has the DNA TGCGCCAGCAGCCAAAGGCGGCAGTCTGCCTACGAGCAGTACTTC.

This chain links TRBV28 with TRBJ2-7, with 10 bases that match TRBD1. The CDR3 has 16 residues. Germline V gene sequence: CDR1 MDHEN, CDR2 SYDVKM. Losses at the gene ends were 5 bases for V and 7 bases for J; bases not matched to a gene: 14. CDR3 in amino acids: CASSKGHGTGEGEQYF. Here the CDR3 DNA reads TGTGCCAGCAGTAAGGGGCATGGGACAGGGGAAGGGGAGCAGTACTTC. Full variable domain (outside the CDR3, taken from reference TRBV28 and TRBJ2-7): DVKVTQSSRYLVKRTGEKVFLECVQDMDHENMFWYRQDPGLGLRLIYFSYDVKMKEKGDIPEGYSVSREKKERFSLILESASTNQTSMYLCASSKGHGTGEGEQYFGPGTRLTVT.

The chain couples TRBV4-1 to TRBJ1-5; TRBD1 is a possible D gene (6 bases). The CDR3 sequence is 16 residues long. CDR1 is MGHRA and CDR2 is YSYEKL in the germline V gene. With 0 bases removed from V and 2 bases from J, the gap between germline ends came to 11 bases. This chain's CDR3 is CASSQDRGSGNQPQHF. The CDR3 DNA is TGCGCCAGCAGCCAAGACAGGGGTAGTGGCAATCAGCCCCAGCATTTT.

The chain combines TRBV9 with TRBJ2-2, with 7 bases matching TRBD2. V trimming: 0 bases; J trimming: 1 base; junction bases outside the gene matches: 6. The CDR3 is 17 residues long. The V gene's germline CDR1 is SGDLS and CDR2 YYNGEE. CDR3 region: CASSVASGGKNTGELFF. CDR3 coding DNA: TGTGCCAGCAGCGTAGCTTCCGGGGGGAAGAACACCGGGGAGCTGTTTTTT.

V is TRBV5-4 and J is TRBJ1-6; D may be TRBD1 (5 bases). The germline V and J ends were trimmed by 3 bases and 9 bases, with 13 bases remaining between them. The germline V gene encodes CDR1 SGHNT and CDR2 YYREEE (reference sequence). CDR3 length: 14 residues. The CDR3 reads CASSSEGRGSPLHF. The CDR3 bases are TGTGCCAGCAGCTCGGAGGGAAGGGGTTCACCCCTCCACTTT.

The table lists this clone with a few counts. The chain uses TRBV28 and TRBJ1-2; 7 nucleotides align to TRBD1. The V gene end was trimmed by 3 bases and the J gene end by 0 bases; junction bases not matched to a gene: 10. This CDR3 comprises 17 residues. CDR1 MDHEN and CDR2 SYDVKM come from the germline V gene. DNA of the CDR3: TGTGCCAGCAGTTTCGGTGTAAAGGGGGCTGCTAACTATGGCTACACCTTC. Residues: CASSFGVKGAANYGYTF.

The genes are TRBV4-2 and TRBJ1-1; 9 bases line up with TRBD1. This CDR3 has 15 residues. V shed 2 bases and J 1 base; nucleotides not matched to a gene: 2. Germline V gives CDR1 LGHNA, CDR2 YNFKEQ. As DNA, the CDR3 is TGTGCCAGCAGCCAACTGGGACAGGGGAACACTGAAGCTTTCTTT. It codes for CASSQLGQGNTEAFF.

The rearrangement joins TRBV7-9 to TRBJ1-2; TRBD1 matches at 7 bases. Germline CDR1 SEHNR, CDR2 FQNEAQ (reference sequence). V was clipped by 4 bases and J by 6 bases; unmatched bases: 8. The CDR3 is 14 residues long. This chain's CDR3 is CASSSDREDNGYTF. The CDR3 coding sequence is TGTGCCAGCAGCTCCGACAGGGAAGATAATGGCTACACCTTC. The full variable domain, in which reference TRBV7-9 and TRBJ1-2 provide the parts outside the CDR3, is DTGVSQNPRHKITKRGQNVTFRCDPISEHNRLYWYRQTLGQGPEFLTYFQNEAQLEKSRLLSDRFSAERPKGSFSTLEIQRTEQGDSAMYLCASSSDREDNGYTFGSGTRLTVV.

The CDR3 coding sequence is TGTGCCAGCAGTGCACAGGGGGGTGATCAGCCCCAGCATTTT. Translated, it gives CASSAQGGDQPQHF. The chain uses TRBV6-4 and TRBJ1-5; TRBD1 agrees at 8 bases. This CDR3 is 14 amino acids long. Per the germline V gene, CDR1 is MRHNA and CDR2 is SNTAGT. The V gene end was trimmed by 4 bases and the J gene end by 5 bases; junction bases not matched to a gene: 4.

This chain joins TRBV13 and TRBJ2-7, with TRBD1 as a possible D gene (6 bases). Germline loops: CDR1 PRHDT, CDR2 FYEKMQ (reference sequence). This CDR3 has 15 residues. The germline V and J ends were trimmed by 1 base and 4 bases, with 14 bases remaining between them. DNA for the CDR3: TGTGCCAGCAGCTTAGCAGGGGTAGGCTCGTACGAGCAGTACTTC. It specifies CASSLAGVGSYEQYF.

V is TRBV4-2 and J is TRBJ2-2; TRBD2 matches 7 bases. J lost 2 bases, V lost 5 bases, and 8 bases had no gene match. The germline V gene encodes CDR1 LGHNA and CDR2 YNFKEQ. The CDR3 covers 16 residues. The CDR3 region is CASSAQAGLNTGELFF. CDR3 sequence (DNA): TGTGCCAGCAGCGCCCAAGCGGGACTAAACACCGGGGAGCTGTTTTTT.

V and J are TRBV5-1 and TRBJ2-5, with 8 bases that match TRBD2. There are 15 residues in the CDR3. With V trimmed by 4 bases and J by 2 bases, 7 bases remained unmatched. Germline CDR1 and CDR2: SGHRS and YFSETQ. CDR3 protein: CASSPGGGGQETQYF. The CDR3 bases are TGCGCCAGCAGCCCCGGAGGCGGGGGGCAAGAGACCCAGTACTTC. Supplemented by reference TRBV5-1 and TRBJ2-5, the full variable domain reads KAGVTQTPRYLIKTRGQQVTLSCSPISGHRSVSWYQQTPGQGLQFLFEYFSETQRNKGNFPGRFSGRQFSNSRSEMNVSTLELGDSALYLCASSPGGGGQETQYFGPGTRLLVL.

CDR3 sequence reads: CASSLGTGNYNEQFF. For the CDR3, the DNA is TGTGCCAGCAGCCTCGGGACAGGGAATTACAATGAGCAGTTCTTC. The rearrangement uses TRBV3-1 (or the pseudogene TRBV3-2) and TRBJ2-1; 9 bases map to TRBD1. V lost 4 bases, J lost 4 bases, and 5 bases stayed unmatched. CDR3 size: 15 residues. In germline, CDR1 is LGHDT, CDR2 YNNKEL (reference sequence).

This clone appeared a few times. The rearrangement uses TRBV3-1 (or the pseudogene TRBV3-2) and TRBJ2-1; D is ambiguous. V was cut by 4 bases and J by 6 bases, with 10 bases left in between. The CDR3 totals 13 residues. Germline CDR1 LGHDT, CDR2 YNNKEL (reference sequence). The CDR3 coding sequence is TGTGCCAGCAGCCTAAGACACAGCAATGAGCAGTTCTTC. Its protein is CASSLRHSNEQFF.

The V and J genes are TRBV29-1 and TRBJ1-1; a possible D gene is TRBD1 (5 bases). Germline assignment: CDR1 SQVTM and CDR2 ANQGSEA. The CDR3 extends over 12 amino acids. CDR3 loop: CRAMDTHTEAFF. Written as DNA, the CDR3 is TGCAGGGCTATGGACACCCACACTGAAGCTTTCTTT.

The chain combines TRBV9 with TRBJ1-4; TRBD1 agrees at 9 bases. The CDR3 covers 15 residues. J gave up 5 bases and V 1 base, and 3 bases lay outside the gene matches. CDR1 is SGDLS and CDR2 is YYNGEE in the germline V gene. CDR3 residues: CASSVIGTGNEKLFF. CDR3 DNA: TGTGCCAGCAGCGTAATAGGGACAGGGAATGAAAAACTGTTTTTT. Full variable domain (remainder filled in from reference TRBV9 and TRBJ1-4): DSGVTQTPKHLITATGQRVTLRCSPRSGDLSVYWYQQSLDQGLQFLIQYYNGEERAKGNILERFSAQQFPDLHSELNLSSLELGDSALYFCASSVIGTGNEKLFFGSGTQLSVL.

This chain links TRBV7-2 with TRBJ1-2, with D maybe TRBD1 (5 bases). V shed 4 bases and J shed 3 bases, with 15 bases lying between them. CDR3 size: 15 residues. In germline, CDR1 is SGHTA, CDR2 FQGNSA. CDR3 nucleotide sequence: TGTGCCAGCAGCTCTTTAGGGGTCCAGCACTATGGCTACACCTTC. It specifies CASSSLGVQHYGYTF.